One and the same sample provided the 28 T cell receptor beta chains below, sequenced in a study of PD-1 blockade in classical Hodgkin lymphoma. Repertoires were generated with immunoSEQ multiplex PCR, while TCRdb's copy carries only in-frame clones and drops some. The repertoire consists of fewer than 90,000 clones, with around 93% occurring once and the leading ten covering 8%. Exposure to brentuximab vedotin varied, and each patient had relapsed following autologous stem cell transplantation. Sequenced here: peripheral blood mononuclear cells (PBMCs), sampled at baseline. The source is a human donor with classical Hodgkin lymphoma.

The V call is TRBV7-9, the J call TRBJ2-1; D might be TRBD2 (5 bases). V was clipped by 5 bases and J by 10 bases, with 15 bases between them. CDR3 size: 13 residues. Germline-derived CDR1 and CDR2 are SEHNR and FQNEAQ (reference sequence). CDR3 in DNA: TGTGCCAGCAGCCTAAGCGGCAGGATGGAGCAGTTCTTC. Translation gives CASSLSGRMEQFF.

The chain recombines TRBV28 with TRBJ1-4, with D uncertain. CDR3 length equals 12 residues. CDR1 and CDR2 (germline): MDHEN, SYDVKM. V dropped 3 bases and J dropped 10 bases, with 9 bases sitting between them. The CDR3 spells CASSFESGKLFF. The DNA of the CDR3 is TGTGCCAGCAGTTTTGAGTCGGGAAAACTGTTTTTT.

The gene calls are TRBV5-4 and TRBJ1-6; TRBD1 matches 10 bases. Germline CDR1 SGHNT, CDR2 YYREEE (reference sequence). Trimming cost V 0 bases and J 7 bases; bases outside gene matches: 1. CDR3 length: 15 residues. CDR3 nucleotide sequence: TGTGCCAGCAGCTTGGTGGGACAGGGGAATTCACCCCTCCACTTT. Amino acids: CASSLVGQGNSPLHF.

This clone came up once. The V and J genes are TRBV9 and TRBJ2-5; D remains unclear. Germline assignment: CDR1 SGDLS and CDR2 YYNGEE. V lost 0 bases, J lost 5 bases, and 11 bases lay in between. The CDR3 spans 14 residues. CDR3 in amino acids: CASSVGDSLETQYF. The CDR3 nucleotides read TGTGCCAGCAGCGTAGGCGATAGCTTGGAGACCCAGTACTTC.

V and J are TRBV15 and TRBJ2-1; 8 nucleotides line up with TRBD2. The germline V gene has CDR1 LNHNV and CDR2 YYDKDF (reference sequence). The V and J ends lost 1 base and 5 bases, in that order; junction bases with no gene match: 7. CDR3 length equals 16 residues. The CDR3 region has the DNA TGTGCCACCAGCAGAGTTCGGGGGGGGCCGAACAATGAGCAGTTCTTC. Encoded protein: CATSRVRGGPNNEQFF.

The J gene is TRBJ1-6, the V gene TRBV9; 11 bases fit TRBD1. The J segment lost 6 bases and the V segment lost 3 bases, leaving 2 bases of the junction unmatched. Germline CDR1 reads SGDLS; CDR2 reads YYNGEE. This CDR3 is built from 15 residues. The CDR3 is CASSAGTGGNSPLHF. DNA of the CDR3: TGTGCCAGCAGCGCCGGGACAGGGGGTAATTCACCCCTCCACTTT.

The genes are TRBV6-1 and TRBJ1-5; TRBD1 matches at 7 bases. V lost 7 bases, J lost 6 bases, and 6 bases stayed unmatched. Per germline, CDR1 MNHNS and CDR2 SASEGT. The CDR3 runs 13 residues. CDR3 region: CASTRQGSQPQHF. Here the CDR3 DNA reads TGTGCCAGCACTAGACAGGGAAGTCAGCCCCAGCATTTT.

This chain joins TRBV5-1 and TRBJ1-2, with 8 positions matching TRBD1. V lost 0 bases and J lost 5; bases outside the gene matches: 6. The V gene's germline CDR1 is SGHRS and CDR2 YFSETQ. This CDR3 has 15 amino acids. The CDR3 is CASSLEGQGAYGYTF. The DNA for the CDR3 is TGCGCCAGCAGCTTGGAAGGGCAGGGGGCGTATGGCTACACCTTC.

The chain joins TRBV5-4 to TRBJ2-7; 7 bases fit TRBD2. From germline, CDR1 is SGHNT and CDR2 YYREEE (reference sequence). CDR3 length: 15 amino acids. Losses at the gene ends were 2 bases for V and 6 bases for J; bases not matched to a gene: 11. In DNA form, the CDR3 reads TGTGCCAGCAGCTTAGTAGGACTAGAAGCGGTCGAGCAGTACTTC. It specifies CASSLVGLEAVEQYF.

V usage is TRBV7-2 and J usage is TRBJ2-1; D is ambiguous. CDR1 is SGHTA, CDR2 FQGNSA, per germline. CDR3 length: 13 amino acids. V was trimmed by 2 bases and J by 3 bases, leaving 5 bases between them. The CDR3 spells CASSLPNYNEQFF. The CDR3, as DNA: TGTGCCAGCAGCTTACCGAACTACAATGAGCAGTTCTTC.

CDR3 nucleotide sequence: TGTGCCAGCAGCTTAGAGCCCCAGCTAAGCACAGATACGCAGTATTTT. It encodes CASSLEPQLSTDTQYF. The rearrangement uses TRBV7-6 and TRBJ2-3, with D unclear. This CDR3 contains 16 residues. The germline V gene has CDR1 SGHVS and CDR2 FNYEAQ. V shed 1 base and J shed 0 bases, with 11 bases lying between them.

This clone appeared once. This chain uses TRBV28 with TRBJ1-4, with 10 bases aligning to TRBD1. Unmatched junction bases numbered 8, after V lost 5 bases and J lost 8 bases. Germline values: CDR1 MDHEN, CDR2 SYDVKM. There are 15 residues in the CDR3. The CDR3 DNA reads TGTGCCAGCAGTCACGGGACAGGGGAGGCCGAAAAACTGTTTTTT. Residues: CASSHGTGEAEKLFF.

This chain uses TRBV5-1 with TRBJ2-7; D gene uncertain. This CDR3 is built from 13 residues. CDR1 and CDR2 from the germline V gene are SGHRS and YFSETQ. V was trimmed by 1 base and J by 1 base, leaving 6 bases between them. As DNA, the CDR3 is TGCGCCAGCAGCTTGAGGGAATCCTACGAGCAGTACTTC. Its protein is CASSLRESYEQYF. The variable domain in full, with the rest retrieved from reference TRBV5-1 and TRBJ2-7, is KAGVTQTPRYLIKTRGQQVTLSCSPISGHRSVSWYQQTPGQGLQFLFEYFSETQRNKGNFPGRFSGRQFSNSRSEMNVSTLELGDSALYLCASSLRESYEQYFGPGTRLTVT.

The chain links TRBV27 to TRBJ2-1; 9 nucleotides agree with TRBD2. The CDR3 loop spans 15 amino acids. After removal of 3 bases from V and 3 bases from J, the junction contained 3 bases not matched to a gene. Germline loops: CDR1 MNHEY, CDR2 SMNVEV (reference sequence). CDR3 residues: CASSFLTSGYNEQFF. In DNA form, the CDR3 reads TGTGCCAGCAGTTTCCTGACTAGCGGCTACAATGAGCAGTTCTTC.

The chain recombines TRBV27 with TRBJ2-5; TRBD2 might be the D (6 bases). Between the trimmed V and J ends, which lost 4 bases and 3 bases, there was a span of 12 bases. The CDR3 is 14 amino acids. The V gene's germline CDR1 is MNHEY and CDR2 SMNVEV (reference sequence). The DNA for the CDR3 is TGTGCCAGCAGTTCCCGGGACTCAAAAGAGACCCAGTACTTC. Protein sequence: CASSSRDSKETQYF.

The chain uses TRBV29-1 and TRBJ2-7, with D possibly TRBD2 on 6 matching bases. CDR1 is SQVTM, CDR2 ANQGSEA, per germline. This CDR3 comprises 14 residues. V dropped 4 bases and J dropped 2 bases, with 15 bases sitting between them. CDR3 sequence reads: CSVGTGTSPYEQYF. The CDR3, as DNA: TGCAGCGTTGGGACCGGGACTTCCCCCTACGAGCAGTACTTC.

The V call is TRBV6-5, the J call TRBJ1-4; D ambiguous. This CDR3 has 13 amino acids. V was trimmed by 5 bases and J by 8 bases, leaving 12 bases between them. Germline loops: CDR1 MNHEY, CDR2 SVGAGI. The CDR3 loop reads CASSRDVGEKLFF. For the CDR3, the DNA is TGTGCCAGCAGTCGGGATGTAGGCGAAAAACTGTTTTTT.

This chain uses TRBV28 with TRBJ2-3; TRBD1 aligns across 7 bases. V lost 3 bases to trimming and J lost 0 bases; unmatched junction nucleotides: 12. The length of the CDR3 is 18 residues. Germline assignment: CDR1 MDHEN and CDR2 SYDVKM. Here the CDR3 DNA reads TGTGCCAGCAGTTTCCGACAGGGAGTCTTAAAAAGCACAGATACGCAGTATTTT. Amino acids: CASSFRQGVLKSTDTQYF.

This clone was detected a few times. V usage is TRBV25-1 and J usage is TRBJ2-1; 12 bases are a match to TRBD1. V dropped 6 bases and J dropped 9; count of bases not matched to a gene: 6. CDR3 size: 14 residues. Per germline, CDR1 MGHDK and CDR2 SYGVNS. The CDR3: CASSPGQGAGEQFF. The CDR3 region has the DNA TGTGCCAGCAGCCCGGGACAGGGGGCTGGTGAGCAGTTCTTC.

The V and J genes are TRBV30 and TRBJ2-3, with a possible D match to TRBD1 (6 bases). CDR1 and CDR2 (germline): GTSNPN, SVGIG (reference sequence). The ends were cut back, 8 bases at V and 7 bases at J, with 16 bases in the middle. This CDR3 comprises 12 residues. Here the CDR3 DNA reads TGTGCCCTCAGACAGGAAGGGTATACGCAGTATTTT. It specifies CALRQEGYTQYF.

This CDR3 reads CASSFRQYGYTF. In DNA form, the CDR3 reads TGTGCCAGCAGTTTCCGACAGTATGGCTACACCTTC. The chain is built from TRBV28 and TRBJ1-2; tentatively, D is TRBD1 (5 bases). The CDR3 is made up of 12 amino acids. Trimming removed 3 bases at V and 5 bases at J, with 7 bases between. Germline V gives CDR1 MDHEN, CDR2 SYDVKM.

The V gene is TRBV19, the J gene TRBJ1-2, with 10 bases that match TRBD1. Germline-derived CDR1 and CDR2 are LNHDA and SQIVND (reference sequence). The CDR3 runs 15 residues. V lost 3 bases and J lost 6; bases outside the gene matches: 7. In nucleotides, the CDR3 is TGTGCCAGTAGTATTTCCCCGGACAGGGGGAATGGCTACACCTTC. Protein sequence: CASSISPDRGNGYTF.

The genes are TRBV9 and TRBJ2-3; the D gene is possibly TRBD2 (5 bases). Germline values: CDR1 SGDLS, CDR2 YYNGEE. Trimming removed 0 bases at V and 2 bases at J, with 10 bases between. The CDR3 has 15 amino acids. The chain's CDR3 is CASSVEQRTTDTQYF. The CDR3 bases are TGTGCCAGCAGCGTAGAACAGCGGACCACAGATACGCAGTATTTT.

The CDR3 DNA reads as TGTGCCAGCAGCCAAGATACTAACAGGGCGCGTGAGCAGTACTTC. This encodes CASSQDTNRAREQYF. This chain uses TRBV14 with TRBJ2-7, with D perhaps matching TRBD1 (6 bases). The CDR3 covers 15 residues. CDR1 and CDR2 (germline): SGHDN, FVKESK. V lost 0 bases, J lost 7 bases, and 16 bases lay in between.

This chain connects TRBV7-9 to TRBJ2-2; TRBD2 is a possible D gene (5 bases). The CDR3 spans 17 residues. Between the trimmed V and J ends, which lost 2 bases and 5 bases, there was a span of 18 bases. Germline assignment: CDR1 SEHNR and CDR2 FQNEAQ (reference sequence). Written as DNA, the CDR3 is TGTGCCAGCAGCTTACTTAAATGGACGGGGTGGACCGGGGAGCTGTTTTTT. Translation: CASSLLKWTGWTGELFF.

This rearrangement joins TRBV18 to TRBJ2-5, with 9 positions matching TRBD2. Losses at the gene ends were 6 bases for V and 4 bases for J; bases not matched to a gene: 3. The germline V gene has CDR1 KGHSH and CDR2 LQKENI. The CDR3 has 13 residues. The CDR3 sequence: CASSPGLAETQYF. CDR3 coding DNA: TGTGCCAGCTCCCCGGGACTAGCAGAGACCCAGTACTTC.

CDR3 DNA sequence: TGTGCCAGTAGTATACAGGGATCTTACAATGAGCAGTTCTTC. Protein sequence: CASSIQGSYNEQFF. The chain joins TRBV19 to TRBJ2-1; possibly TRBD1 for D (5 bases). CDR1 is LNHDA and CDR2 is SQIVND in the germline V gene (reference sequence). The CDR3 has 14 amino acids. V dropped 2 bases and J dropped 4 bases, with 9 bases sitting between them. Based on the CDR3 plus reference TRBV19 and TRBJ2-1, the full variable domain is DGGITQSPKYLFRKEGQNVTLSCEQNLNHDAMYWYRQDPGQGLRLIYYSQIVNDFQKGDIAEGYSVSREKKESFPLTVTSAQKNPTAFYLCASSIQGSYNEQFFGPGTRLTVL.

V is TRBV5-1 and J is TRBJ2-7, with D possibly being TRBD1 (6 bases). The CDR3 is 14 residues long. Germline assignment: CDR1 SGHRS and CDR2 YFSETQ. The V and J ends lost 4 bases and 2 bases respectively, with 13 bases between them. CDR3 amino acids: CASSLTGIPYEQYF. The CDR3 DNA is TGCGCCAGCAGCCTGACAGGTATCCCCTACGAGCAGTACTTC.